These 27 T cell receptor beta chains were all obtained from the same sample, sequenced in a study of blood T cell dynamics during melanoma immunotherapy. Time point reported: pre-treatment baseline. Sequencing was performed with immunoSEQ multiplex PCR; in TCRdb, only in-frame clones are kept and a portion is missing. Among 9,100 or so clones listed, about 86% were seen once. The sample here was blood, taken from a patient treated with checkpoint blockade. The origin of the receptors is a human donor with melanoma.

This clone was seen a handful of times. The CDR3 DNA follows: TGTGCCAGCAGCCCCACAGAGTCCAATCAGCCCCAGCATTTT. Amino acid sequence: CASSPTESNQPQHF. J is TRBJ1-5 and V is TRBV7-9; D not certain. V was cut by 5 bases and J by 3 bases, with 11 bases left in between. The length of the CDR3 is 14 residues. From germline, CDR1 is SEHNR and CDR2 FQNEAQ (reference sequence). The full variable domain, in which reference TRBV7-9 and TRBJ1-5 provide the parts outside the CDR3, is DTGVSQNPRHKITKRGQNVTFRCDPISEHNRLYWYRQTLGQGPEFLTYFQNEAQLEKSRLLSDRFSAERPKGSFSTLEIQRTEQGDSAMYLCASSPTESNQPQHFGDGTRLSIL.

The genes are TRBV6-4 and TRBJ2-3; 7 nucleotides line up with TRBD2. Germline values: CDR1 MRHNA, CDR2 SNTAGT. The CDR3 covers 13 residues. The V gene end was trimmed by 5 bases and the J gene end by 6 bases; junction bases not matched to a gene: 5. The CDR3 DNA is TGTGCCAGCAGTTTTAGCGGGTCCGATACGCAGTATTTT. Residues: CASSFSGSDTQYF.

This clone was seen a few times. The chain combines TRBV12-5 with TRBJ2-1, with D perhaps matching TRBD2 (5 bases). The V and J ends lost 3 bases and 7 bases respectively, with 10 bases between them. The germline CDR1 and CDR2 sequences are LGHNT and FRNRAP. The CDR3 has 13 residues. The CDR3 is CASGLGGDNEQFF. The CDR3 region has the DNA TGTGCTAGTGGTTTAGGAGGAGATAATGAGCAGTTCTTC.

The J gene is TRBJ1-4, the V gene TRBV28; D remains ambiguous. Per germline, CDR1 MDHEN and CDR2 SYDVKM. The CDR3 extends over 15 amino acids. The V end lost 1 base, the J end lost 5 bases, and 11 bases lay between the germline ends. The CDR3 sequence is CASSLLKQTNEKLFF. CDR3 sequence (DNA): TGTGCCAGCAGTTTATTGAAACAGACAAATGAAAAACTGTTTTTT.

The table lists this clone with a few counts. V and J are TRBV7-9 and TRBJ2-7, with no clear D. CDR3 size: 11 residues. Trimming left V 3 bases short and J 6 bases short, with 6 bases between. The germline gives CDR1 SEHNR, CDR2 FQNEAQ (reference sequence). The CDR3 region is CASSFQSEQYF. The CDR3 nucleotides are TGTGCCAGCAGCTTTCAGAGCGAGCAGTACTTC.

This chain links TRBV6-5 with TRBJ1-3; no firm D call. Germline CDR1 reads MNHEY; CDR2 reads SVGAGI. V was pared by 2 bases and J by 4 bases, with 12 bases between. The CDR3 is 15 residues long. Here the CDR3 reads CASSYKGWVGNTIYF. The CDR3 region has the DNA TGTGCCAGCAGTTACAAGGGATGGGTAGGAAACACCATATATTTT.

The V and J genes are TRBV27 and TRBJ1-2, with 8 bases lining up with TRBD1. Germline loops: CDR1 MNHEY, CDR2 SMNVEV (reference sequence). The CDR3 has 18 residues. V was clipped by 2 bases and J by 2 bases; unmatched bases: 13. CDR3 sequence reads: CASSLEGHRGGLNYGYTF. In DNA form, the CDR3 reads TGTGCCAGCAGTTTAGAAGGCCACAGGGGGGGATTAAACTATGGCTACACCTTC.

The chain's CDR3 is CASSLGGGSTDTQYF. CDR3 bases: TGTGCCAGCAGCTTGGGCGGGGGGAGCACAGATACGCAGTATTTT. This chain uses TRBV5-5 with TRBJ2-3; 8 bases line up with TRBD2. The CDR3 is made up of 15 amino acids. Trimming at V came to 0 bases and at J to 0 bases, leaving 0 bases not matched to a gene. In germline, CDR1 is SGHKS, CDR2 YYEKEE (reference sequence). Filled out from reference TRBV5-5 and TRBJ2-3, the complete variable domain reads DAGVTQSPTHLIKTRGQQVTLRCSPISGHKSVSWYQQVLGQGPQFIFQYYEKEERGRGNFPDRFSARQFPNYSSELNVNALLLGDSALYLCASSLGGGSTDTQYFGPGTRLTVL.

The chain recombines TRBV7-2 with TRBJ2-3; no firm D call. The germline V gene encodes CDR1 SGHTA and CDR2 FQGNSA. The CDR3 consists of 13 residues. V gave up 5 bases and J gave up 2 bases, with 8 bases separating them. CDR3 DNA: TGTGCCAGCAGCGGTGATTTCACAGATACGCAGTATTTT. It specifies CASSGDFTDTQYF.

The CDR3 loop is CAGRRADTQYF. DNA of the CDR3: TGTGCCGGACGTCGGGCAGATACGCAGTATTTT. This chain links TRBV6-1 with TRBJ2-3; no clear D. From germline, CDR1 is MNHNS and CDR2 SASEGT. Trimming cost V 11 bases and J 4 bases, with 10 bases left between them. The CDR3 length is 11 residues.

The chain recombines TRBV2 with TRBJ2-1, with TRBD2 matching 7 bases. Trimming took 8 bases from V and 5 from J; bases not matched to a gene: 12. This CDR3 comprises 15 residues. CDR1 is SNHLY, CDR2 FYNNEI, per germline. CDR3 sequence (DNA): TGTGCCAGCGTCCTTGGGGGGGGAGGGAACAATGAGCAGTTCTTC. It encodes CASVLGGGGNNEQFF.

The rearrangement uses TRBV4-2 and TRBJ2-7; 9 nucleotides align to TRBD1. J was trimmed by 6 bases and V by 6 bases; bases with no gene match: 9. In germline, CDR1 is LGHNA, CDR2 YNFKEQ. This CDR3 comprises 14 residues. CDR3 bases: TGTGCCAGCAGACCTACAGGGGGCCTGGGCGAGCAGTACTTC. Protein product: CASRPTGGLGEQYF.

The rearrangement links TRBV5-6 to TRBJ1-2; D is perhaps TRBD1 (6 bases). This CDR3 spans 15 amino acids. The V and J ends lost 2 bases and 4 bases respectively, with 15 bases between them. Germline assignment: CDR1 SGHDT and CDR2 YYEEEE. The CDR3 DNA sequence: TGTGCCAGCAGCTTAGGCCGGGGGGCTAGCTATGGCTACACCTTC. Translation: CASSLGRGASYGYTF.

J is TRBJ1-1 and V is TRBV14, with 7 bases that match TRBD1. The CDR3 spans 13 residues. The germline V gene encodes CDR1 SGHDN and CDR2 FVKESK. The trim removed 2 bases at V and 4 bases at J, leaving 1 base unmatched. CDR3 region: CASSQNRGTEAFF. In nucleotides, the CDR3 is TGTGCCAGCAGCCAAAACAGGGGCACTGAAGCTTTCTTT.

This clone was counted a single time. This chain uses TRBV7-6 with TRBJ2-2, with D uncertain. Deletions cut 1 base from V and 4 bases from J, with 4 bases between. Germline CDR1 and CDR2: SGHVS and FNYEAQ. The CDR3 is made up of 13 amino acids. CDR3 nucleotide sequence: TGTGCCAGCAGCTTAGAAGGCACCGGGGAGCTGTTTTTT. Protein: CASSLEGTGELFF.

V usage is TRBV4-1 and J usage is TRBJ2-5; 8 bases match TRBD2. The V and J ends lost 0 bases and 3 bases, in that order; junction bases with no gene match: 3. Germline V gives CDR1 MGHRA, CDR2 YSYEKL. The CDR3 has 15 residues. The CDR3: CASSQEGTREETQYF. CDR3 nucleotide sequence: TGCGCCAGCAGCCAAGAAGGGACTAGAGAAGAGACCCAGTACTTC.

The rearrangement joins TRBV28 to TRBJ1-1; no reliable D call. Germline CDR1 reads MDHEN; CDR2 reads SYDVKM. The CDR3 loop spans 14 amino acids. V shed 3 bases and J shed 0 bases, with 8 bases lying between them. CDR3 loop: CASSLKGMNTEAFF. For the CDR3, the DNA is TGTGCCAGCAGTTTGAAGGGCATGAACACTGAAGCTTTCTTT.

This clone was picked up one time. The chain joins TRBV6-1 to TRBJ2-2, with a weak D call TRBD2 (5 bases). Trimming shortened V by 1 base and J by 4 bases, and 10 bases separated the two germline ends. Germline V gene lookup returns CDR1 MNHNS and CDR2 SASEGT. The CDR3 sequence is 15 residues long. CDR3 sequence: CASSEGLGATGELFF. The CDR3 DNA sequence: TGTGCCAGCAGTGAAGGTCTGGGAGCCACCGGGGAGCTGTTTTTT.

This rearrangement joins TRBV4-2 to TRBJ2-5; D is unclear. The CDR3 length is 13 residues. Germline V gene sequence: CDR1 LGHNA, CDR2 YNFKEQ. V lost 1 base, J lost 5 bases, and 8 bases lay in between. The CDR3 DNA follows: TGTGCCAGCAGCCAAGGGATCTCCGAGACCCAGTACTTC. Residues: CASSQGISETQYF.

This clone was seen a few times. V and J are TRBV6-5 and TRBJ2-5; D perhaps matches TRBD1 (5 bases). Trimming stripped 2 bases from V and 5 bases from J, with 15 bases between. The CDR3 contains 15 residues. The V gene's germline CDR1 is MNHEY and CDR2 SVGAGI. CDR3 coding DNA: TGTGCCAGCAGTTACGGGGCAGGGCTAAGGGAGACCCAGTACTTC. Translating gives CASSYGAGLRETQYF.

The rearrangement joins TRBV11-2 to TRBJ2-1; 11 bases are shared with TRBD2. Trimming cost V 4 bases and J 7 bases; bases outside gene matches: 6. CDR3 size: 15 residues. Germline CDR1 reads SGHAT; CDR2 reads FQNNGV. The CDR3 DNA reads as TGTGCCAGCAGCTCAAGACTAGCGGGGCGAAATGAGCAGTTCTTC. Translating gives CASSSRLAGRNEQFF.

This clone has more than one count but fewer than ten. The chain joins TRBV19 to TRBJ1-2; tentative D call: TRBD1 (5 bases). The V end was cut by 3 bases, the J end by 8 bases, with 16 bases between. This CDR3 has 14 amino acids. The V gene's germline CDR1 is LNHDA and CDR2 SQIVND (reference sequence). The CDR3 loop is CASSIRRRAEGYTF. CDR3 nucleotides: TGTGCCAGTAGTATCCGGCGCAGGGCGGAGGGCTACACCTTC. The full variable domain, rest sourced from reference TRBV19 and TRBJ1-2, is DGGITQSPKYLFRKEGQNVTLSCEQNLNHDAMYWYRQDPGQGLRLIYYSQIVNDFQKGDIAEGYSVSREKKESFPLTVTSAQKNPTAFYLCASSIRRRAEGYTFGSGTRLTVV.

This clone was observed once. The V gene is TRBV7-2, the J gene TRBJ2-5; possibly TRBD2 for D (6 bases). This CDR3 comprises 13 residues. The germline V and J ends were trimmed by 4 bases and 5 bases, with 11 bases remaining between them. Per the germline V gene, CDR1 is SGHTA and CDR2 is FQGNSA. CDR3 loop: CASSSPGRETQYF. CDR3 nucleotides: TGTGCCAGCAGCTCCCCAGGGAGGGAGACCCAGTACTTC. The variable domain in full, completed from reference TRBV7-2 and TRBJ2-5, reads GAGVSQSPSNKVTEKGKDVELRCDPISGHTALYWYRQSLGQGLEFLIYFQGNSAPDKSGLPSDRFSAERTGGSVSTLTIQRTQQEDSAVYLCASSSPGRETQYFGPGTRLLVL.

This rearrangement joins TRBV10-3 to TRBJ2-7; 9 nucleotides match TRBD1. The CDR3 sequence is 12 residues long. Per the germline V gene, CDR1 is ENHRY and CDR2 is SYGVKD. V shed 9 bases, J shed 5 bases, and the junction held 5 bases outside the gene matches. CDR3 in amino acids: CAMGTGIHEQYF. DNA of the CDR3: TGTGCCATGGGGACAGGGATCCACGAGCAGTACTTC.

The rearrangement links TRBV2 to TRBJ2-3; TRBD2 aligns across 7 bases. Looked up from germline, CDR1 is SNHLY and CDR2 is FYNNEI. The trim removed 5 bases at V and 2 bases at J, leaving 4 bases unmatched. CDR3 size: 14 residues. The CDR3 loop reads CASSRSGATDTQYF. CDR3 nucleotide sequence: TGTGCCAGCAGTCGGAGCGGGGCCACAGATACGCAGTATTTT.

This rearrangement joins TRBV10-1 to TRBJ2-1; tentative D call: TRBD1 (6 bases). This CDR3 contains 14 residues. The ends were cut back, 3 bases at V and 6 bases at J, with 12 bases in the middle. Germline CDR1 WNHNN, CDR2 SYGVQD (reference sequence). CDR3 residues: CASSEELGGNEQFF. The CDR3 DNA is TGCGCCAGCAGTGAAGAGCTAGGGGGCAATGAGCAGTTCTTC.

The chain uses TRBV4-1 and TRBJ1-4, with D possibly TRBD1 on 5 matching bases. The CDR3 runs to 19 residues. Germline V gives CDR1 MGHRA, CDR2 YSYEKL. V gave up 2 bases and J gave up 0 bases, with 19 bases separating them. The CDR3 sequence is CASSQLPGTVSSTNEKLFF. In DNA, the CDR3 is TGCGCCAGCAGCCAACTGCCCGGGACGGTGAGTTCAACTAATGAAAAACTGTTTTTT.